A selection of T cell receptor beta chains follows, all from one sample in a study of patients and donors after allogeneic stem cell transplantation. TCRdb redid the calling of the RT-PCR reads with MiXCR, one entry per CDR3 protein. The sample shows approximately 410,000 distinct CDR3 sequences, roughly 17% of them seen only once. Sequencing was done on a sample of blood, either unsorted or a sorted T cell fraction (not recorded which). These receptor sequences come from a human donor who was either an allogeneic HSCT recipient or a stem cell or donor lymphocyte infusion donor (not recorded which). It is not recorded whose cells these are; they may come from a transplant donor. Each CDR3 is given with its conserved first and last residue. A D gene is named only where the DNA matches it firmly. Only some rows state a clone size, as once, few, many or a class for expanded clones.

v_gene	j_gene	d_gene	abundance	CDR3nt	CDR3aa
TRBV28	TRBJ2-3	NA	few	TGTGCCAGCAGTCCCGCAGGGAAGGGCACAGATACGCAGTATTTT	CASSPAGKGTDTQYF
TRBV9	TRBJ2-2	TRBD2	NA	TGTGCCAGCAGCGTAGAAACTAGCGCCGGCACCGGGGAGCTGTTTTTT	CASSVETSAGTGELFF
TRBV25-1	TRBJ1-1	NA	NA	TGTGCCAGCAGCCCCTCGGGGGGGGCGAACACTGAAGCTTTCTTT	CASSPSGGANTEAFF
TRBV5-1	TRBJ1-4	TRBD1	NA	TGCGCCAGCATGGGACAGGTTGGAGAAAAACTGTTTTTT	CASMGQVGEKLFF
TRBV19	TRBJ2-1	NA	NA	TGTGCCAGTAGTATTTGGGGGGACCACCTCAATGAGCAGTTCTTC	CASSIWGDHLNEQFF
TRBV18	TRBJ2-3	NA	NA	TGTGCCAGCTCACCATTGGGACTTAGCACAGATACGCAGTATTTT	CASSPLGLSTDTQYF
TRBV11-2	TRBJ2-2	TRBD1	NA	TGTGCCAGCAGCTTAGGGGGCAGGGGGATCGCGAACACCGGGGAGCTGTTTTTT	CASSLGGRGIANTGELFF
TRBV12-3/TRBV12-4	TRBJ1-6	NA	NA	TGTGCCAGCAGTTCCATTACAGGTCCTGGTTCACCCCTCCACTTT	CASSSITGPGSPLHF
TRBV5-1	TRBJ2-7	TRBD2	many	TGCGCCAGCAGCTTGGATCTAGCGGGGAATATCTACGAGCAGTACTTC	CASSLDLAGNIYEQYF
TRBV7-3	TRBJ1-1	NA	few	TGTGCCAGCAGCTTAACACAGGGAAGGAGTAGGTTTTGGTTGGGGAACACTGAAGCTTTCTTT	CASSLTQGRSRFWLGNTEAFF
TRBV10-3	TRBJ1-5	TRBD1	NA	TGTGCCATCAGTGAGTTTGGAGCAGGGGGAAATCAGCCCCAGCATTTT	CAISEFGAGGNQPQHF
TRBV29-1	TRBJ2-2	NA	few	TGCAGCGCCAACGTCGGACAGTCCGGGGAGCTGTTTTTT	CSANVGQSGELFF
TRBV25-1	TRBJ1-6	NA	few	TGTGCCAGCAGTCCTGCAGGGTTTAATTCACCCCTCCACTTT	CASSPAGFNSPLHF
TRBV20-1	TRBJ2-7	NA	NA	TGCAGTGCTAGAGAGGGGAGAGAGCAGTACTTC	CSAREGREQYF
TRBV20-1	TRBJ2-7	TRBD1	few	TGCAGTGCTGACAGGGGGCCCGACTACGAGCAGTACTTC	CSADRGPDYEQYF
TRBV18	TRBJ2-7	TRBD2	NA	TGTGCCAGCTCACCATACTATGGCGGGAGCTCCTACGAGCAGTACTTC	CASSPYYGGSSYEQYF
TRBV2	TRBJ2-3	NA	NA	TGTGCCAGCAGGGTGGTAGATACGCAGTATTTT	CASRVVDTQYF
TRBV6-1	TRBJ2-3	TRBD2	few	TGTGCCAGCAGTAGGCTAGCCGGACTAGCGGGAGTCACAGATACGCAGTATTTT	CASSRLAGLAGVTDTQYF
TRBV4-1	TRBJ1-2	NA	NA	TGCGCCAGCAGCGAGGTCCGGGGGATCTATGGCTACACCTTC	CASSEVRGIYGYTF
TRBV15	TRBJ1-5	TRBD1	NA	TGTGCCACCAGCAGAGATGGACAGGGTTATCAGCCCCAGCATTTT	CATSRDGQGYQPQHF
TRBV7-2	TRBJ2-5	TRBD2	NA	TGTGCCAGCAGCTTAGCGGCTAGCGGGAGGGCAAGAGAGACCCAGTACTTC	CASSLAASGRARETQYF
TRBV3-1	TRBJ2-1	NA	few	TGTGCCAGCAGCCAATTTCCAGTGAGCTCCTACAATGAGCAGTTCTTC	CASSQFPVSSYNEQFF
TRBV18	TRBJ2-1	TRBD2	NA	TGTGCCAGCTCGCCACCGACTAGCGGGGGCAATGAGCAGTTCTTC	CASSPPTSGGNEQFF
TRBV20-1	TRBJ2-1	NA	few	TGCAGTGCTAGAGATCGGGAATCCTGGGGTTACAATGAGCAGTTCTTC	CSARDRESWGYNEQFF
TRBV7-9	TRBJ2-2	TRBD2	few	TGTGCCAGCAGCTTTCGAGCCGGGACTAGTCCCGGGGAGCTGTTTTTT	CASSFRAGTSPGELFF
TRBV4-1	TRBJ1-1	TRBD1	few	TGCGCCAGCAGCCACCCACAGGGGGCCAGCCCTGAAGCTTTCTTT	CASSHPQGASPEAFF
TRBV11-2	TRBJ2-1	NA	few	TGTGCCAGCAGCTTACAGGGCCCCTACAATCCCTTTGAGCCTGAGCAGTTCTTC	CASSLQGPYNPFEPEQFF
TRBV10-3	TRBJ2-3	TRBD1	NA	TGTGCCATCAGTGTGAGGGGGACAGGGGAGTCTACGCAGTATTTT	CAISVRGTGESTQYF
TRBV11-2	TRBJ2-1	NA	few	TGTGCCAGCAGCTGGACCGTCCTCCCCCACAATGAGCAGTTCTTC	CASSWTVLPHNEQFF
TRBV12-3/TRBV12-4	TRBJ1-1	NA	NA	TGTGCCAGCAGTTACCGAAAGGACTCCTGGGTCACTGAAGCTTTCTTT	CASSYRKDSWVTEAFF
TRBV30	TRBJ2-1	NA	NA	TGTGCCTGGAGTGTGGGAGGGGGGCAGTTCTTC	CAWSVGGGQFF